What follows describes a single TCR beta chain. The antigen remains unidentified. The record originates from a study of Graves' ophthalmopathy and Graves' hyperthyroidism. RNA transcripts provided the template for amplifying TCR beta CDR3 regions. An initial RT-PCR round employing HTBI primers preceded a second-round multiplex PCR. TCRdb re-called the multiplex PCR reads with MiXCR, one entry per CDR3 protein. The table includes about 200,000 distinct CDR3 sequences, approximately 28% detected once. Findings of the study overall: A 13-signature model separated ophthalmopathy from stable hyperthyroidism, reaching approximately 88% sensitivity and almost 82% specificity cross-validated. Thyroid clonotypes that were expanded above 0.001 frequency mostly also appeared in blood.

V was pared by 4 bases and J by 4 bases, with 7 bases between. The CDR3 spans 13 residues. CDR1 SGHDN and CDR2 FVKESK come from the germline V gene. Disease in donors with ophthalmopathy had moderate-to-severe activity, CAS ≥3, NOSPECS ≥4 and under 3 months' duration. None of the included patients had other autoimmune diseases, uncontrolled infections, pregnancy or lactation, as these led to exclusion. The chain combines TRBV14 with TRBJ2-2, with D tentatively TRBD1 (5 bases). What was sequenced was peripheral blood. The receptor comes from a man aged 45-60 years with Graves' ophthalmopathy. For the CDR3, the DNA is TGTGCCAGCAGCCCCCAGGGCACCGGGGAGCTGTTTTTT. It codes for CASSPQGTGELFF.